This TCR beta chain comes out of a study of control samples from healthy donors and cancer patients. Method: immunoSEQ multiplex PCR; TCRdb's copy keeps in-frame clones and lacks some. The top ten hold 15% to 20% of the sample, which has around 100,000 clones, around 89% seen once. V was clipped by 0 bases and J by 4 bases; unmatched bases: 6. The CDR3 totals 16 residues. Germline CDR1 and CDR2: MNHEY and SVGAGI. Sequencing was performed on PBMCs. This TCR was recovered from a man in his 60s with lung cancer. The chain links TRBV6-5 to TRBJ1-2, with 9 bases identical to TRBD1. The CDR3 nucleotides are TGTGCCAGCAGTTACTCGAGGACAGGGGAGGTCTATGGCTACACCTTC. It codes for CASSYSRTGEVYGYTF.